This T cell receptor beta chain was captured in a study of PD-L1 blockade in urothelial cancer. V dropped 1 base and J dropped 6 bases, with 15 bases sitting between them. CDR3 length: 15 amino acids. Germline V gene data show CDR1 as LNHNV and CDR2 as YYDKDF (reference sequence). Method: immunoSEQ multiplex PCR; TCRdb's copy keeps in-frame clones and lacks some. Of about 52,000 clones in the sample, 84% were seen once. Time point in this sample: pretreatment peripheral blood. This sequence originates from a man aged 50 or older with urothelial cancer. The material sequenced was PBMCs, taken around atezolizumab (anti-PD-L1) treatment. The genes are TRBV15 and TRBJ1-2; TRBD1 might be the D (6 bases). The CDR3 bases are TGTGCCACCAGCAGAGTAACGGGGGGCGCAGATGGCTACACCTTC. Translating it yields CATSRVTGGADGYTF.